One and the same sample provided the 30 T cell receptor beta chains below, sequenced in a study of patients and donors after allogeneic stem cell transplantation (dated by TCRdb to the early 2020s). Libraries came from RT-PCR. Sequencing instrument: NextSeq 550. The public reads were quality trimmed at Q25 with fastp and then assembled into clones with MiXCR by TCRdb, keeping productive beta chains. Identical CDR3 protein sequences are pooled into one entry, listed with their most common genes and DNA. For this sample the table gives about 110,000 distinct CDR3 sequences, of which around 36% were detected only once. Jointly, the top ten make up 27% of the sample. Sequenced material: blood, either unsorted or a sorted T cell fraction (not recorded which). These TCRs come from a human donor who was either an allogeneic HSCT recipient or a stem cell or donor lymphocyte infusion donor (not recorded which). It is not recorded whose cells these are; they may come from a transplant donor.

This clonotype was counted once. V gene TRBV18 combines with J gene TRBJ2-5; a weak D match, TRBD1 (6 bases). Germline assignment: CDR1 KGHSH and CDR2 LQKENI. The CDR3 runs to 13 residues. V shed 3 bases and J shed 5 bases, with 10 bases lying between them. The CDR3 here is CASSPTGLETQYF. The CDR3 coding sequence is TGTGCCAGCTCACCCACAGGGCTTGAGACCCAGTACTTC.

This clonotype was seen a few times. The genes are TRBV12-3 or TRBV12-4 and TRBJ2-1; D is uncertain. The V end was cut by 3 bases, the J end by 4 bases, with 10 bases between. The CDR3 contains 14 residues. The CDR3 DNA is TGTGCCAGCAGTTTCCCCCGCGGTTACAATGAGCAGTTCTTC. Its protein is CASSFPRGYNEQFF.

The chain employs TRBV20-1 and TRBJ1-1; D is perhaps TRBD1 (6 bases). There are 14 residues in the CDR3. Germline CDR1 and CDR2: DFQATT and SNEGSKA (reference sequence). Trimming took off 4 bases at V and 3 bases at J, with 15 bases between the two ends. The CDR3 is CSATTTGGDTEAFF. The CDR3 nucleotides read TGCAGTGCTACCACGACAGGCGGGGACACTGAAGCTTTCTTT.

This chain connects TRBV6-5 to TRBJ2-5; 9 positions match TRBD1. The junction had 8 bases not matched to a gene; V was cut back by 5 bases and J by 1 base. CDR3 length: 16 amino acids. Germline loops: CDR1 MNHEY, CDR2 SVGAGI. CDR3 sequence reads: CASSRPGTGIQETQYF. The CDR3 nucleotides read TGTGCCAGCAGTCGTCCCGGGACAGGGATCCAAGAGACCCAGTACTTC.

This chain joins TRBV6-5 and TRBJ2-7; no definite D call. Trimming pared 4 bases from V and 5 bases from J, leaving 15 bases between. The V gene's germline CDR1 is MNHEY and CDR2 SVGAGI. There are 14 residues in the CDR3. Here the CDR3 reads CASSFRLRQDEQYF. The CDR3 nucleotides are TGTGCCAGCAGTTTCCGACTTCGTCAGGACGAGCAGTACTTC.

The V call is TRBV5-1, the J call TRBJ2-7; D call uncertain. The CDR3 sequence is 12 residues long. V lost 3 bases to trimming and J lost 4 bases, with 8 bases between them. The germline CDR1 and CDR2 sequences are SGHRS and YFSETQ. The CDR3 bases are TGCGCCAGCAGCTCCGAAACATACGAGCAGTACTTC. Amino acids: CASSSETYEQYF.

This clonotype was recorded a few times. V usage is TRBV3-1 and J usage is TRBJ2-2, with D possibly being TRBD1 (7 bases). Looked up from germline, CDR1 is LGHDT and CDR2 is YNNKEL (reference sequence). V lost 4 bases and J 5 bases, leaving 11 bases between the germline ends. CDR3 length: 14 amino acids. CDR3 coding DNA: TGTGCCAGCAGCCTCTCAGGGGGGACCGGGGAGCTGTTTTTT. Its translation: CASSLSGGTGELFF.

The chain joins TRBV12-3 or TRBV12-4 to TRBJ2-7, with a possible D match to TRBD2 (6 bases). The germline V and J ends were trimmed by 6 bases and 6 bases, with 12 bases remaining between them. The CDR3 contains 12 residues. In nucleotides, the CDR3 is TGTGCCAGCAGCCGTAGCGGAGGCGAGCAGTACTTC. Amino acid sequence: CASSRSGGEQYF.

The V call is TRBV29-1, the J call TRBJ2-5; no clear D gene. This CDR3 has 11 residues. Trimming shortened V by 8 bases and J by 5 bases, and 12 bases separated the two germline ends. Germline CDR1 and CDR2: SQVTM and ANQGSEA. The CDR3 spells CSPRVEETQYF. The CDR3 nucleotides read TGCAGCCCCCGGGTAGAGGAGACCCAGTACTTC.

This clonotype was detected a few times. The chain employs TRBV3-1 and TRBJ1-4, with D perhaps TRBD1 (6 bases). CDR1 is LGHDT, CDR2 YNNKEL, per germline (reference sequence). The CDR3 length is 14 residues. V gave up 3 bases and J gave up 8 bases, with 13 bases separating them. This CDR3 is CASSQGGAYEKLFF. The CDR3 DNA reads as TGTGCCAGCAGCCAGGGGGGGGCGTACGAAAAACTGTTTTTT.

This clonotype showed up just a few times. The V call is TRBV9, the J call TRBJ2-5; D possibly corresponds to TRBD1 (5 bases). CDR3 length: 16 residues. The V gene's germline CDR1 is SGDLS and CDR2 YYNGEE. The V end was cut by 2 bases, the J end by 0 bases, with 14 bases between. CDR3 sequence: CASSVGRQTYQETQYF. DNA for the CDR3: TGTGCCAGCAGCGTGGGCCGACAGACGTACCAAGAGACCCAGTACTTC.

The V call is TRBV7-9, the J call TRBJ2-7; TRBD1 aligns across 7 bases. The length of the CDR3 is 14 residues. With V trimmed by 1 base and J by 3 bases, 3 bases remained unmatched. Germline CDR1 reads SEHNR; CDR2 reads FQNEAQ (reference sequence). For the CDR3, the DNA is TGTGCCAGCAGCTTAGAGGGGGCTTTCTACGAGCAGTACTTC. Translating gives CASSLEGAFYEQYF. The full variable domain, in which reference TRBV7-9 and TRBJ2-7 provide the parts outside the CDR3, is DTGVSQNPRHKITKRGQNVTFRCDPISEHNRLYWYRQTLGQGPEFLTYFQNEAQLEKSRLLSDRFSAERPKGSFSTLEIQRTEQGDSAMYLCASSLEGAFYEQYFGPGTRLTVT.

The V call is TRBV27, the J call TRBJ1-1, with D perhaps TRBD1 (6 bases). Germline V gives CDR1 MNHEY, CDR2 SMNVEV (reference sequence). The CDR3 spans 15 residues. Trimming removed 5 bases at V and 6 bases at J, with 19 bases between. The CDR3 region is CASSPQMGRTAEAFF. The CDR3 DNA is TGTGCCAGCAGTCCACAAATGGGCCGGACAGCTGAAGCTTTCTTT.

Here the CDR3 DNA reads TGTGCCAGCAGTTCTCCGGGACTAGCGGGAGGGCGGACCGGGGAGCTGTTTTTT. Protein product: CASSSPGLAGGRTGELFF. V usage is TRBV6-2 or TRBV6-3 and J usage is TRBJ2-2; TRBD2 matches at 16 bases. This CDR3 is built from 18 residues. After removal of 4 bases from V and 5 bases from J, the junction contained 7 bases not matched to a gene. Germline loops: CDR1 MNHEY, CDR2 SVGEGT.

The chain employs TRBV28 and TRBJ1-2; tentatively, D is TRBD1 (5 bases). Germline assignment: CDR1 MDHEN and CDR2 SYDVKM. Trimming stripped 5 bases from V and 6 bases from J, with 10 bases between. The CDR3 loop spans 12 amino acids. CDR3: CASSKGYDGYTF. In DNA form, the CDR3 reads TGTGCCAGCAGTAAGGGGTATGATGGCTACACCTTC.

CDR3 sequence: CASTFSASGTDTQYF. The CDR3 DNA sequence: TGTGCCAGCACCTTTAGTGCCTCCGGCACAGATACGCAGTATTTT. The chain uses TRBV12-3 or TRBV12-4 and TRBJ2-3; D gene ambiguous. The CDR3 is made up of 15 amino acids. V lost 7 bases and J lost 1, with 15 bases in between.

This clonotype was detected only a few times. This chain uses TRBV12-3 or TRBV12-4 with TRBJ1-4, with 7 nucleotides matching TRBD1. This CDR3 has 15 residues. The ends lost 5 bases at V and 4 bases at J; junction bases unmatched: 7. In DNA, the CDR3 is TGTGCCAGCAGTGGGCCGGGACAGCGTAATGAAAAACTGTTTTTT. Its protein is CASSGPGQRNEKLFF.

V gene TRBV12-3 or TRBV12-4 combines with J gene TRBJ2-7, with D tentatively TRBD1 or TRBD2 (5 bases each). CDR3 size: 13 residues. Trimming removed 4 bases from V and 2 bases from J, with 9 bases in between. Here the CDR3 DNA reads TGTGCCAGCAGTTCCGGGGCCGCCTACGAGCAGTACTTC. Amino acids: CASSSGAAYEQYF.

The rearrangement joins TRBV14 to TRBJ2-7; D is perhaps TRBD2 (5 bases). V gave up 2 bases and J gave up 5 bases, with 10 bases separating them. CDR1 and CDR2 from the germline V gene are SGHDN and FVKESK. This CDR3 contains 13 residues. CDR3 protein: CASSQTLAHEQYF. The CDR3 region has the DNA TGTGCCAGCAGCCAAACCCTAGCCCACGAGCAGTACTTC. The full variable domain, in which reference TRBV14 and TRBJ2-7 provide the parts outside the CDR3, is EAGVTQFPSHSVIEKGQTVTLRCDPISGHDNLYWYRRVMGKEIKFLLHFVKESKQDESGMPNNRFLAERTGGTYSTLKVQPAELEDSGVYFCASSQTLAHEQYFGPGTRLTVT.

The chain carries TRBV7-9 and TRBJ1-1; TRBD1 might be the D (6 bases). In germline, CDR1 is SEHNR, CDR2 FQNEAQ (reference sequence). V gave up 5 bases and J gave up 8 bases, with 15 bases separating them. CDR3 length equals 13 residues. CDR3 sequence (DNA): TGTGCCAGCAGCCATACAACCGGACAGGAAGCTTTCTTT. It codes for CASSHTTGQEAFF.

The chain is built from TRBV12-3 or TRBV12-4 and TRBJ1-2; D is perhaps TRBD1 (5 bases). V gave up 5 bases and J gave up 10 bases, with 14 bases separating them. This CDR3 contains 12 residues. CDR3 residues: CASSLGQGSYTF. The DNA for the CDR3 is TGTGCCAGCAGTCTGGGCCAGGGCTCCTACACCTTC.

This clonotype was seen only a few times. The rearrangement uses TRBV20-1 and TRBJ2-7; D may match TRBD1 or TRBD2 (6 bases each). The CDR3 has 15 residues. V gave up 3 bases and J gave up 3 bases, with 18 bases separating them. Per germline, CDR1 DFQATT and CDR2 SNEGSKA (reference sequence). The CDR3 DNA reads TGCAGTGCTAGGTCTGGCAGGGGAGCGGGCTACGAGCAGTACTTC. It encodes CSARSGRGAGYEQYF.

V gene TRBV7-2 combines with J gene TRBJ1-5; a weak D match, TRBD1 (5 bases). The V gene's germline CDR1 is SGHTA and CDR2 FQGNSA. CDR3 size: 13 residues. The V gene lost 5 bases and the J gene lost 5 bases, with 10 bases spanning the gap. CDR3 in amino acids: CASSQGLYQPQHF. CDR3 coding DNA: TGTGCCAGCAGCCAGGGATTGTATCAGCCCCAGCATTTT.

The sample holds a few counts of this clonotype. The rearrangement joins TRBV5-1 to TRBJ1-1; weak D call: TRBD1 (5 bases). Per germline, CDR1 SGHRS and CDR2 YFSETQ. The CDR3 has 12 residues. Trimming left V 4 bases short and J 5 bases short, with 9 bases between. The CDR3 is CASSTRGTEAFF. DNA for the CDR3: TGCGCCAGCAGCACGAGGGGTACTGAAGCTTTCTTT.

This clonotype appeared a few times. The chain combines TRBV7-2 with TRBJ2-1; TRBD2 matches at 13 bases. Germline CDR1 reads SGHTA; CDR2 reads FQGNSA. Losses at the gene ends were 5 bases for V and 7 bases for J; bases not matched to a gene: 11. CDR3 length: 17 residues. CDR3 bases: TGTGCCAGCAGCCCATGGGGGGGACTAGCGGGAAGGAATGAGCAGTTCTTC. This gives the protein CASSPWGGLAGRNEQFF.

This clonotype was detected a few times. The rearrangement links TRBV12-3 or TRBV12-4 to TRBJ1-1, with a possible D match to TRBD1 (5 bases). This CDR3 region has 15 residues. Trimming pared 3 bases from V and 3 bases from J, leaving 14 bases between. The CDR3 DNA reads TGTGCCAGCAGTTTTAAGGGGCGCATGGACACTGAAGCTTTCTTT. It encodes CASSFKGRMDTEAFF.

This clonotype was observed a few times. In DNA, the CDR3 is TGTGCCAGCAGCCAAGATTTCAATCGGAGGGCTTTCTTT. This gives the protein CASSQDFNRRAFF. The rearrangement joins TRBV14 to TRBJ1-1; D ambiguous. The CDR3 runs 13 residues. Germline values: CDR1 SGHDN, CDR2 FVKESK. The V gene lost 0 bases and the J gene lost 11 bases, with 13 bases spanning the gap.

This clonotype was counted between two and nine times. CDR3 in amino acids: CASSLRRDSKGYTF. The DNA of the CDR3 is TGTGCCAGCAGCCTTCGAAGGGACAGTAAGGGCTACACCTTC. The gene calls are TRBV28 and TRBJ1-2; 7 bases are a match to TRBD1. The ends lost 6 bases at V and 8 bases at J; junction bases unmatched: 12. Per germline, CDR1 MDHEN and CDR2 SYDVKM. The CDR3 contains 14 residues.

As regards this clonotype: The missing conserved phenylalanine or tryptophan at the end of this CDR3 makes a read error likely. CDR3 sequence: CASSPPPPNSPLHL. The CDR3 coding sequence is TGTGCCAGCAGTCCCCCGCCGCCGAATTCACCCCTCCACTTG. The chain employs TRBV12-3 or TRBV12-4 and TRBJ1-6, with D unresolved. The germline V and J ends were trimmed by 5 bases and 7 bases, with 12 bases remaining between them. The CDR3 runs 14 residues.

The rearrangement joins TRBV5-6 to TRBJ2-1, with 10 bases matching TRBD2. The V and J ends lost 3 bases and 10 bases, in that order; junction bases with no gene match: 7. The germline gives CDR1 SGHDT, CDR2 YYEEEE. The CDR3 totals 14 residues. The CDR3 loop reads CASSYLAGENEQFF. The CDR3 DNA sequence: TGTGCCAGCAGCTACCTAGCGGGAGAGAACGAGCAGTTCTTC.